The 25 T cell receptor beta chains reported below all come from one sample, sequenced in a study of cytomegalovirus exposure and HLA in healthy donors. Only in-frame clones appear in the TCRdb table, and some are missing; sequencing was by immunoSEQ multiplex PCR. The data hold tens of thousands of clones, with 97% observed a single time. The sample was PBMCs. The receptors were sampled from a woman between 18 and 29 years old in good health and CMV-seropositive.

This chain links TRBV19 with TRBJ2-7; weak D call: TRBD1 (6 bases). Germline CDR1 and CDR2: LNHDA and SQIVND (reference sequence). This CDR3 comprises 13 residues. The germline V and J ends were trimmed by 5 bases and 3 bases, with 11 bases remaining between them. The CDR3 sequence is CASSPGQLYEQYF. The CDR3 nucleotides read TGTGCCAGTAGTCCGGGACAACTCTACGAGCAGTACTTC.

V is TRBV28 and J is TRBJ1-1, with 7 positions matching TRBD1. Trimming at V came to 7 bases and at J to 6 bases, leaving 11 bases not matched to a gene. The germline CDR1 and CDR2 sequences are MDHEN and SYDVKM. This CDR3 region has 14 residues. Written as DNA, the CDR3 is TGTGCCAGCACGCAGGGGGTTGCGTTCGCTGAAGCTTTCTTT. It is translated as CASTQGVAFAEAFF.

The chain combines TRBV28 with TRBJ1-2; 9 nucleotides match TRBD1. The V gene end was trimmed by 2 bases and the J gene end by 5 bases; junction bases not matched to a gene: 9. There are 16 residues in the CDR3. CDR1 is MDHEN, CDR2 SYDVKM, per germline. CDR3 nucleotides: TGTGCCAGCAGTTTAACGGGGGGACAGGGCCCTTATGGCTACACCTTC. As protein: CASSLTGGQGPYGYTF.

The V and J genes are TRBV28 and TRBJ2-7; the D is unclear. Germline V gene sequence: CDR1 MDHEN, CDR2 SYDVKM. There are 11 residues in the CDR3. The V end lost 7 bases, the J end lost 3 bases, and 7 bases lay between the germline ends. The DNA for the CDR3 is TGTGCCAGCACCACGGTCTACGAGCAGTACTTC. It yields the protein CASTTVYEQYF. Drawing the rest from reference TRBV28 and TRBJ2-7, the complete variable domain is DVKVTQSSRYLVKRTGEKVFLECVQDMDHENMFWYRQDPGLGLRLIYFSYDVKMKEKGDIPEGYSVSREKKERFSLILESASTNQTSMYLCASTTVYEQYFGPGTRLTVT.

The chain uses TRBV7-8 and TRBJ2-5; 10 bases are shared with TRBD2. This CDR3 is 16 amino acids long. The ends lost 5 bases at V and 1 base at J; junction bases unmatched: 7. Looked up from germline, CDR1 is SGHVS and CDR2 is FQNEAQ. Here the CDR3 reads CASSPRLAGSQETQYF. As DNA, the CDR3 is TGTGCCAGCAGCCCCAGACTAGCGGGCTCCCAAGAGACCCAGTACTTC. The full variable domain, in which reference TRBV7-8 and TRBJ2-5 provide the parts outside the CDR3, is GAGVSQSPRYKVAKRGQDVALRCDPISGHVSLFWYQQALGQGPEFLTYFQNEAQLDKSGLPSDRFFAERPEGSVSTLKIQRTQQEDSAVYLCASSPRLAGSQETQYFGPGTRLLVL.

Only one count was recorded for this clone. V gene TRBV27 combines with J gene TRBJ2-7; 9 bases are shared with TRBD2. V lost 4 bases to trimming and J lost 7 bases; unmatched junction nucleotides: 17. From germline, CDR1 is MNHEY and CDR2 SMNVEV (reference sequence). This CDR3 has 17 amino acids. CDR3: CASSSLTGLALTREQYF. The CDR3 DNA follows: TGTGCCAGCAGTTCCCTAACCGGACTAGCGCTTACTAGGGAGCAGTACTTC.

The rearrangement links TRBV6-5 to TRBJ1-5, with D unclear. V was pared by 5 bases and J by 3 bases, with 8 bases between. CDR1 and CDR2 (germline): MNHEY, SVGAGI. CDR3 size: 13 residues. The CDR3 region has the DNA TGTGCCAGCAGTGCCAGGCTCAATCAGCCCCAGCATTTT. It translates to CASSARLNQPQHF.

This clone was detected only once. The J gene is TRBJ2-1, the V gene TRBV7-3; D is possibly TRBD2 (5 bases). V lost 5 bases to trimming and J lost 10 bases, with 21 bases between them. This CDR3 spans 15 amino acids. Germline CDR1 reads SGHTA; CDR2 reads FQGTGA. The DNA for the CDR3 is TGTGCCAGCAGCCCAAACCTAGGACTTGGAGTGGAGCAGTTCTTC. Protein: CASSPNLGLGVEQFF.

The CDR3 region is CASRPQGGNQPQHF. Here the CDR3 DNA reads TGTGCCAGCAGACCACAGGGGGGCAATCAGCCCCAGCATTTT. The chain carries TRBV6-1 and TRBJ1-5; 8 positions match TRBD1. The CDR3 is 14 amino acids. Germline loops: CDR1 MNHNS, CDR2 SASEGT. The junction had 3 bases not matched to a gene; V was cut back by 6 bases and J by 2 bases.

The J gene is TRBJ2-7, the V gene TRBV28; the D gene is possibly TRBD1 (6 bases). Trimming shortened V by 2 bases and J by 0 bases, and 23 bases separated the two germline ends. This CDR3 has 19 residues. CDR1 and CDR2 from the germline V gene are MDHEN and SYDVKM. DNA of the CDR3: TGTGCCAGCAGTTTAGTGAGGGGGATCCGGGAAACCAGCTCCTACGAGCAGTACTTC. Amino acids: CASSLVRGIRETSSYEQYF. Filled out from reference TRBV28 and TRBJ2-7, the complete variable domain reads DVKVTQSSRYLVKRTGEKVFLECVQDMDHENMFWYRQDPGLGLRLIYFSYDVKMKEKGDIPEGYSVSREKKERFSLILESASTNQTSMYLCASSLVRGIRETSSYEQYFGPGTRLTVT.

This chain uses TRBV6-1 with TRBJ1-2; possible D gene TRBD1, 5 bases. The CDR3 has 12 amino acids. The V gene lost 5 bases and the J gene lost 8 bases, with 12 bases spanning the gap. Per germline, CDR1 MNHNS and CDR2 SASEGT. The CDR3 is CASSTSGWGYTF. CDR3 DNA sequence: TGTGCCAGCAGTACGTCAGGGTGGGGCTACACCTTC.

This clone appeared a single time. V is TRBV15 and J is TRBJ1-2, with 10 positions matching TRBD1. The CDR3 spans 15 residues. Germline trimming cut 5 bases from V and 8 bases from J; bases unmatched to any gene: 11. Germline V gives CDR1 LNHNV, CDR2 YYDKDF (reference sequence). The DNA for the CDR3 is TGTGCCACCAGCCCCCGGGACAGGGGTCCCGGGGGCTACACCTTC. Its protein is CATSPRDRGPGGYTF.

The chain is built from TRBV6-5 and TRBJ2-1, with 8 bases aligning to TRBD2. This CDR3 has 16 amino acids. Per the germline V gene, CDR1 is MNHEY and CDR2 is SVGAGI. J gave up 9 bases and V 2 bases, and 12 bases lay outside the gene matches. For the CDR3, the DNA is TGTGCCAGCAGTTACACCTGGCTAGCGGGTAATTTTGAGCAGTTCTTC. Translating it yields CASSYTWLAGNFEQFF.

The rearrangement joins TRBV9 to TRBJ1-1; D is ambiguous. CDR1 SGDLS and CDR2 YYNGEE come from the germline V gene. The CDR3 has 13 amino acids. The V and J ends lost 7 bases and 0 bases respectively, with 10 bases between them. The CDR3 DNA sequence: TGTGCCAGCGGAGGCAGCGTGAACACTGAAGCTTTCTTT. It yields the protein CASGGSVNTEAFF.

The CDR3, as DNA: TGTGCCAGCAGCCGGGGACTAGCGGATTACAATGAGCAGTTCTTC. It translates to CASSRGLADYNEQFF. The chain couples TRBV6-4 to TRBJ2-1; 11 positions agree with TRBD2. CDR1 and CDR2 from the germline V gene are MRHNA and SNTAGT. This CDR3 spans 15 amino acids. With V trimmed by 6 bases and J by 4 bases, 5 bases remained unmatched.

The rearrangement joins TRBV29-1 to TRBJ2-7; TRBD2 aligns across 10 bases. The CDR3 contains 13 residues. CDR1 is SQVTM, CDR2 ANQGSEA, per germline. V lost 7 bases to trimming and J lost 6 bases; unmatched junction nucleotides: 9. The CDR3 DNA is TGCAGCGGACTTGGGACTAGCGAGGGCGAGCAGTACTTC. This translates into CSGLGTSEGEQYF.

This clone was seen only once. The chain combines TRBV13 with TRBJ1-4, with 8 positions matching TRBD1. In germline, CDR1 is PRHDT, CDR2 FYEKMQ (reference sequence). The CDR3 has 16 amino acids. V dropped 0 bases and J dropped 5; count of bases not matched to a gene: 5. DNA of the CDR3: TGTGCCAGCAGCTTAGGGTTCAGGACAGGGAATGAAAAACTGTTTTTT. Its protein product is CASSLGFRTGNEKLFF.

This clone was observed once. The chain joins TRBV4-1 to TRBJ2-7; TRBD1 agrees at 8 bases. J gave up 4 bases and V 1 base, and 9 bases lay outside the gene matches. This CDR3 has 16 residues. CDR1 MGHRA and CDR2 YSYEKL come from the germline V gene. The CDR3 is CASSQGPGTGRYEQYF. The CDR3 coding sequence is TGCGCCAGCAGCCAAGGTCCCGGGACAGGACGTTACGAGCAGTACTTC.

The genes are TRBV5-6 and TRBJ2-3; 12 bases match TRBD2. V lost 3 bases, J lost 1 base, and 9 bases stayed unmatched. This CDR3 is 18 amino acids long. CDR1 and CDR2 (germline): SGHDT, YYEEEE. The CDR3 reads CASSSGTSGSVGTDTQYF. In DNA, the CDR3 is TGTGCCAGCAGCTCCGGGACTAGCGGGTCGGTGGGCACAGATACGCAGTATTTT.

The genes are TRBV19 and TRBJ2-1; D is uncertain. Trimming shortened V by 8 bases and J by 4 bases, and 6 bases separated the two germline ends. The CDR3 contains 11 residues. Per germline, CDR1 LNHDA and CDR2 SQIVND (reference sequence). CDR3 region: CASRRYNEQFF. The CDR3 DNA follows: TGTGCCAGTCGCAGGTACAATGAGCAGTTCTTC.

The J gene is TRBJ2-7, the V gene TRBV7-9, with 7 bases matching TRBD1. This CDR3 contains 15 residues. Per the germline V gene, CDR1 is SEHNR and CDR2 is FQNEAQ (reference sequence). V was clipped by 5 bases and J by 5 bases; unmatched bases: 12. CDR3 coding DNA: TGTGCCAGCAGCCCAATACAGGGGTTCGTCGACGAGCAGTACTTC. Its translation is CASSPIQGFVDEQYF.

This rearrangement joins TRBV2 to TRBJ1-1, with a possible D match to TRBD1 (5 bases). Germline V gives CDR1 SNHLY, CDR2 FYNNEI. The V end was cut by 7 bases, the J end by 1 base, with 16 bases between. CDR3 length equals 15 residues. The CDR3 spells CASISDWGGNTEAFF. The DNA of the CDR3 is TGTGCCAGCATTTCTGATTGGGGCGGGAACACTGAAGCTTTCTTT.

This chain uses TRBV9 with TRBJ2-1; a weak D match, TRBD1 (5 bases). Germline values: CDR1 SGDLS, CDR2 YYNGEE. The V end was cut by 3 bases, the J end by 6 bases, with 16 bases between. This CDR3 is built from 15 residues. Here the CDR3 DNA reads TGTGCCAGCAGCGCAGATATAACAGGATCCAATGAGCAGTTCTTC. Translation gives CASSADITGSNEQFF.

The CDR3 bases are TGTGCCAGCAGTTTATTCCTTGAGACCCAGTACTTC. Its protein product is CASSLFLETQYF. The chain recombines TRBV27 with TRBJ2-5; D is unresolved. V lost 1 base, J lost 5 bases, and 5 bases lay in between. The CDR3 has 12 residues. In germline, CDR1 is MNHEY, CDR2 SMNVEV (reference sequence).

This clone was recorded only once. The V and J genes are TRBV28 and TRBJ1-5, with 8 nucleotides matching TRBD1. The CDR3 covers 14 residues. CDR1 and CDR2 (germline): MDHEN, SYDVKM. The chain's CDR3 is CAVIQGARDQPQHF. CDR3 DNA sequence: TGTGCTGTAATTCAGGGGGCTCGGGATCAGCCCCAGCATTTT. Full variable domain (outside the CDR3, taken from reference TRBV28 and TRBJ1-5): DVKVTQSSRYLVKRTGEKVFLECVQDMDHENMFWYRQDPGLGLRLIYFSYDVKMKEKGDIPEGYSVSREKKERFSLILESASTNQTSMYLCAVIQGARDQPQHFGDGTRLSIL.